This T cell receptor (beta chain) came from a study of cytomegalovirus exposure and HLA in healthy donors. A multiplex PCR was run with 60 Vbeta primers and 13 Jbeta primers. Sequencing was performed with immunoSEQ multiplex PCR; in TCRdb, only in-frame clones are kept and a portion is missing. The profile shows under 95,000 clones, roughly 80% of them singletons. Germline V gene data show CDR1 as SGHVS and CDR2 as FNYEAQ. Losses at the gene ends were 5 bases for V and 5 bases for J; bases not matched to a gene: 6. The CDR3 extends over 16 amino acids. The source of this sequence is a man aged 35-49 years in good health and CMV-seronegative. This chain joins TRBV7-6 and TRBJ2-1; 13 positions agree with TRBD2. The sample was PBMCs. CDR3 coding DNA: TGTGCCAGCAGCCCAGGGACTAGCGGGACAAACAATGAGCAGTTCTTC. Encoded protein: CASSPGTSGTNNEQFF.